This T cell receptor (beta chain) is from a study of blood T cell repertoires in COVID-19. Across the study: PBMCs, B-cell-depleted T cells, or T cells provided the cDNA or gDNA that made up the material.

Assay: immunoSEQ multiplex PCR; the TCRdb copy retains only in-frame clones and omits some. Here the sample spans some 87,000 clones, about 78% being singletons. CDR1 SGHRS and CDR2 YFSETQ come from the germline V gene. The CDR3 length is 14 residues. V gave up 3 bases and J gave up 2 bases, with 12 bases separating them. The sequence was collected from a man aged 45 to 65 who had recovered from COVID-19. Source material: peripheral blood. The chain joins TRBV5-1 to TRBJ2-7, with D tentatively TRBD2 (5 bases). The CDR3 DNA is TGCGCCAGCAGCTCGGACTTCCTAGCCTACGAGCAGTACTTC. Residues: CASSSDFLAYEQYF.